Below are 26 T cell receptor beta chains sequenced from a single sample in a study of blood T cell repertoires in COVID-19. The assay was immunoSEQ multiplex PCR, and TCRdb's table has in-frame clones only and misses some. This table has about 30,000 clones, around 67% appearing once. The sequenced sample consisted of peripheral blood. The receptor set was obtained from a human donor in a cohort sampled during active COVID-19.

The CDR3 region is CASSQVGRKTYNEQFF. CDR3 DNA: TGCGCCAGCAGCCAAGTTGGCAGGAAAACTTACAATGAGCAGTTCTTC. The genes are TRBV4-1 and TRBJ2-1; no firm D call. CDR1 is MGHRA, CDR2 YSYEKL, per germline. The CDR3 loop spans 16 amino acids. The V and J ends lost 1 base and 4 bases respectively, with 14 bases between them.

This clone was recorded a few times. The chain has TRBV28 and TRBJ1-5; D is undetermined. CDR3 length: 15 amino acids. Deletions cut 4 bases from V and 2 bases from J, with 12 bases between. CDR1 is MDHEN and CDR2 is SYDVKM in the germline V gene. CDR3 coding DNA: TGTGCCAGCAGTTCCCCCACAAGCGGCAATCAGCCCCAGCATTTT. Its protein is CASSSPTSGNQPQHF. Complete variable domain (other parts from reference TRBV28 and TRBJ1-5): DVKVTQSSRYLVKRTGEKVFLECVQDMDHENMFWYRQDPGLGLRLIYFSYDVKMKEKGDIPEGYSVSREKKERFSLILESASTNQTSMYLCASSSPTSGNQPQHFGDGTRLSIL.

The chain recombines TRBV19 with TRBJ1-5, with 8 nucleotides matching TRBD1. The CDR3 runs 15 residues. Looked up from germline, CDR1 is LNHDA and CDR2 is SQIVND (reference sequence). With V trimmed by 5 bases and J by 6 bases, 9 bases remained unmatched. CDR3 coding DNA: TGTGCCAGTAGTTCGGCAGGGGGCTTTGGTCAGCCCCAGCATTTT. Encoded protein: CASSSAGGFGQPQHF. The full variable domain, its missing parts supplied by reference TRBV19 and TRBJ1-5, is DGGITQSPKYLFRKEGQNVTLSCEQNLNHDAMYWYRQDPGQGLRLIYYSQIVNDFQKGDIAEGYSVSREKKESFPLTVTSAQKNPTAFYLCASSSAGGFGQPQHFGDGTRLSIL.

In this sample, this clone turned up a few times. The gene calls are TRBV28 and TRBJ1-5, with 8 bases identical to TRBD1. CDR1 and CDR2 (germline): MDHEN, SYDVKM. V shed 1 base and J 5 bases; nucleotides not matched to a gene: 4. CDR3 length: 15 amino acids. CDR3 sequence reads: CASSLFTGGDQPQHF. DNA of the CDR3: TGTGCCAGCAGTTTATTCACAGGGGGAGATCAGCCCCAGCATTTT. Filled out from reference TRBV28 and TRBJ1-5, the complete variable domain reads DVKVTQSSRYLVKRTGEKVFLECVQDMDHENMFWYRQDPGLGLRLIYFSYDVKMKEKGDIPEGYSVSREKKERFSLILESASTNQTSMYLCASSLFTGGDQPQHFGDGTRLSIL.

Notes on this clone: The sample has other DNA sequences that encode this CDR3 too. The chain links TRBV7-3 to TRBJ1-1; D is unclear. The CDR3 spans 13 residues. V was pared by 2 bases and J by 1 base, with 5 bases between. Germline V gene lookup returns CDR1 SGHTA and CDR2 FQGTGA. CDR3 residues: CASSLQENTEAFF. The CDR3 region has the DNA TGTGCCAGCAGCTTACAGGAGAACACTGAAGCTTTCTTT.

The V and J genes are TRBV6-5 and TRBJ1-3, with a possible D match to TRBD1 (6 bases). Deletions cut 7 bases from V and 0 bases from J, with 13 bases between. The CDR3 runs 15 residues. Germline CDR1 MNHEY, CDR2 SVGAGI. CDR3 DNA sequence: TGTGCCAGCATTTCGACAGGAAACTCTGGAAACACCATATATTTT. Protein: CASISTGNSGNTIYF.

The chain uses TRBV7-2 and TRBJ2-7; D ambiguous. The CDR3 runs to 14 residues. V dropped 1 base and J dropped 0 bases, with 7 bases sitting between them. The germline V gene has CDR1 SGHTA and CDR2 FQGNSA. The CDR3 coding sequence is TGTGCCAGCAGCTTAGACTTAGTCTCCTACGAGCAGTACTTC. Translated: CASSLDLVSYEQYF.

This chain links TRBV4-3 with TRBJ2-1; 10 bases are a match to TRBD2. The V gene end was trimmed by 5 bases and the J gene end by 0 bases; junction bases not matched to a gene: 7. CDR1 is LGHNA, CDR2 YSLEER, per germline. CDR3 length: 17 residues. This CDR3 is CASSSGLAGGSYNEQFF. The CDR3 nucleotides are TGCGCCAGCAGCAGCGGATTAGCGGGGGGCTCCTACAATGAGCAGTTCTTC.

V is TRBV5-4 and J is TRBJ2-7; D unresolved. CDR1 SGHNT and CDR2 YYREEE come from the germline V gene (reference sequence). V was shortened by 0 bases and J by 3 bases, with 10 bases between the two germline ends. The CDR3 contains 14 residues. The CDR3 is CASSLAGRNYEQYF. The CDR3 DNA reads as TGTGCCAGCAGCTTGGCCGGCAGGAACTACGAGCAGTACTTC.

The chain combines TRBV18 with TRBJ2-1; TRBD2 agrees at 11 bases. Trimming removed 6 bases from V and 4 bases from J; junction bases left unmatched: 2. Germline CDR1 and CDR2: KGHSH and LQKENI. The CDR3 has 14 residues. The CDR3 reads CASSPSGGYNEQFF. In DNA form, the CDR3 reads TGTGCCAGCTCCCCTAGCGGGGGGTACAATGAGCAGTTCTTC.

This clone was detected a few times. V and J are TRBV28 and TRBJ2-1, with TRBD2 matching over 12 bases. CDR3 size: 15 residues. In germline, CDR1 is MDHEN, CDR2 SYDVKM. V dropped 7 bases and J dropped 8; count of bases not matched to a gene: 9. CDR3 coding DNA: TGTGCCAGCAAGAAAAGGGGACTAGCGGGTCATGAGCAGTTCTTC. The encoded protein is CASKKRGLAGHEQFF.

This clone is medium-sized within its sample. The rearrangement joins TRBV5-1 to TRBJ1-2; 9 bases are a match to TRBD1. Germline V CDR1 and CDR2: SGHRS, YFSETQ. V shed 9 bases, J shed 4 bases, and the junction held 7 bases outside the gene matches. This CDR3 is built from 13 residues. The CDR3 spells CATATGGSYGYTF. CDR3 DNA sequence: TGCGCCACCGCGACAGGGGGAAGCTATGGCTACACCTTC.

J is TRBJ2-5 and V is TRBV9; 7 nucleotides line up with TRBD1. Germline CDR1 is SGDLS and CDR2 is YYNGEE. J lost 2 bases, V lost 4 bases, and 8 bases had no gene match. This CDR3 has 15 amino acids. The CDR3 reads CASSILGDRQETQYF. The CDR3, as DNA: TGTGCCAGCAGCATACTGGGGGACAGACAAGAGACCCAGTACTTC.

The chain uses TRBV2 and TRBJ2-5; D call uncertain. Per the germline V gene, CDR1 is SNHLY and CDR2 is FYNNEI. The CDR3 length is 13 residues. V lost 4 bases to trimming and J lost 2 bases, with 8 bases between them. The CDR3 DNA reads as TGTGCCAGCAGTGTTGTTAGACAAGAGACCCAGTACTTC. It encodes CASSVVRQETQYF. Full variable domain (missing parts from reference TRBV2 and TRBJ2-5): EPEVTQTPSHQVTQMGQEVILRCVPISNHLYFYWYRQILGQKVEFLVSFYNNEISEKSEIFDDQFSVERPDGSNFTLKIRSTKLEDSAMYFCASSVVRQETQYFGPGTRLLVL.

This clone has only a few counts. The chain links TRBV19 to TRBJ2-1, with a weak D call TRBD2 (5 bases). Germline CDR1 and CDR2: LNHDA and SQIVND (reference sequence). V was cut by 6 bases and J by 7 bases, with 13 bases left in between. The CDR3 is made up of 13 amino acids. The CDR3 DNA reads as TGTGCCAGTAGCCTCATGTCGGGGAATGAGCAGTTCTTC. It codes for CASSLMSGNEQFF.

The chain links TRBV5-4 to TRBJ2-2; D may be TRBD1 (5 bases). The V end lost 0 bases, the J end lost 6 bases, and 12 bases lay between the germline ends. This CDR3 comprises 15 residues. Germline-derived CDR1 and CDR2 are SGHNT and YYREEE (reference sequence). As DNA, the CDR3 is TGTGCCAGCAGCTTGGGGGGCGAAAGGGCCGGGGAGCTGTTTTTT. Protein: CASSLGGERAGELFF.

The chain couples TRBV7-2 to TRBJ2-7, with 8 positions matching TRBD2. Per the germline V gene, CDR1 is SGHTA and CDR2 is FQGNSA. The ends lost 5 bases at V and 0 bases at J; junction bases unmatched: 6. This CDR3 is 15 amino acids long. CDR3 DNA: TGTGCCAGCAGCACCACTAGCGGTATCTCCTACGAGCAGTACTTC. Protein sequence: CASSTTSGISYEQYF. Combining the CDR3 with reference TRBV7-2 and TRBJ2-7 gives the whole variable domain GAGVSQSPSNKVTEKGKDVELRCDPISGHTALYWYRQSLGQGLEFLIYFQGNSAPDKSGLPSDRFSAERTGGSVSTLTIQRTQQEDSAVYLCASSTTSGISYEQYFGPGTRLTVT.

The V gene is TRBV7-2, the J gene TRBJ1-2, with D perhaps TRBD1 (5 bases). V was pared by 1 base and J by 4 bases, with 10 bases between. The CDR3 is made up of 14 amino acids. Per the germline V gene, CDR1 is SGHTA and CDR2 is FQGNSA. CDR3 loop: CASSLGQSSYGYTF. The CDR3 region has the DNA TGTGCCAGCAGCTTAGGACAGAGCTCCTATGGCTACACCTTC. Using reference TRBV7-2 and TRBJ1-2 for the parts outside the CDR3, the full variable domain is GAGVSQSPSNKVTEKGKDVELRCDPISGHTALYWYRQSLGQGLEFLIYFQGNSAPDKSGLPSDRFSAERTGGSVSTLTIQRTQQEDSAVYLCASSLGQSSYGYTFGSGTRLTVV.

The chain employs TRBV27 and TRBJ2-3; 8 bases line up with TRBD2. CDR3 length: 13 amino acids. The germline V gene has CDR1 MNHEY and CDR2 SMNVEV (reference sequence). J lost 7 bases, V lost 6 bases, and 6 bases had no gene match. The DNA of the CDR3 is TGTGCCAGCAGCCTAACGGGGGGGAATACGCAGTATTTT. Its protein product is CASSLTGGNTQYF.

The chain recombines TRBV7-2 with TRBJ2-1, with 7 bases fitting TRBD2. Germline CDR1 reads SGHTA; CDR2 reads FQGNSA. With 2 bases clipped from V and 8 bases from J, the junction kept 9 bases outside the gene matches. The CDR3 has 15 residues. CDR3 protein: CASSLWGGGGYEQFF. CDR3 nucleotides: TGTGCCAGCAGCTTATGGGGCGGGGGAGGCTATGAGCAGTTCTTC.

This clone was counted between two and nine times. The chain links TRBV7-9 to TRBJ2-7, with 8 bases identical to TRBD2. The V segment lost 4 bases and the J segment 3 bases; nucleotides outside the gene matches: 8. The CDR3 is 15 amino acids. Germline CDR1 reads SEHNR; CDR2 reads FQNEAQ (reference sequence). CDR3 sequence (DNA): TGTGCCAGCAGCTCGATGGACAGCGGGGGCTACGAGCAGTACTTC. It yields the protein CASSSMDSGGYEQYF.

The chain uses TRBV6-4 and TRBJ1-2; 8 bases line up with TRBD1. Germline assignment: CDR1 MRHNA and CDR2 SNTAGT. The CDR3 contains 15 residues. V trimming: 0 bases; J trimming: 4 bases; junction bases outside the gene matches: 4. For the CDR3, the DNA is TGTGCCAGCAGTGACTCGCCAGGGGGCAGCTATGGCTACACCTTC. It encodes CASSDSPGGSYGYTF.

CDR3 DNA: TGTGCCAGCAGTTATGGGGACAGGTACCAAGAGACCCAGTACTTC. It yields the protein CASSYGDRYQETQYF. The V and J genes are TRBV6-5 and TRBJ2-5; 8 bases align to TRBD1. V shed 3 bases, J shed 0 bases, and the junction held 3 bases outside the gene matches. This CDR3 has 15 residues. Germline lookup yields CDR1 MNHEY and CDR2 SVGAGI.

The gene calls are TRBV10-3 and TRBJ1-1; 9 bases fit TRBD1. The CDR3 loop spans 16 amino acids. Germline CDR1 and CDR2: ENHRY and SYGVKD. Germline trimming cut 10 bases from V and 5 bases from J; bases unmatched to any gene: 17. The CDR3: CASAINRGQAKTEAFF. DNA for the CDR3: TGTGCCAGCGCAATTAACAGGGGGCAGGCCAAAACTGAAGCTTTCTTT.

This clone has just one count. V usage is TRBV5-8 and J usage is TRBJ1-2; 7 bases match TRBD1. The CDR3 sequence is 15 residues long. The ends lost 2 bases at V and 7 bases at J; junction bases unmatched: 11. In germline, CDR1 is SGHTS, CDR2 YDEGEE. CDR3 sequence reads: CASSLVRGRAVGYTF. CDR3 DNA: TGTGCCAGCAGCTTAGTAAGGGGGCGAGCGGTTGGCTACACCTTC. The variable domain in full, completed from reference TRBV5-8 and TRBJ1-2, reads EAGVTQSPTHLIKTRGQQATLRCSPISGHTSVYWYQQALGLGLQFLLWYDEGEERNRGNFPPRFSGRQFPNYSSELNVNALELEDSALYLCASSLVRGRAVGYTFGSGTRLTVV.

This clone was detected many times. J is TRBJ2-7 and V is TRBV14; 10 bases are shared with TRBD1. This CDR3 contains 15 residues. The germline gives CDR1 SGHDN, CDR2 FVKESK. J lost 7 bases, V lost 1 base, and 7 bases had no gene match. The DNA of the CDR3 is TGTGCCAGCAGCCAAGTCGTGACAGGGGGCGCAGAGCAGTACTTC. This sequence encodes CASSQVVTGGAEQYF.